These 28 T cell receptor beta chains originate from one sample sequenced in a study of T cell responses to AZD1222 COVID-19 vaccine. The repertoire was sequenced with immunoSEQ multiplex PCR; TCRdb's copy has only in-frame clones and lacks some. The sample includes roughly 93,000 clones, about nine tenths of them seen just once. Material: peripheral blood, obtained on day 0 of AZD1222 vaccination. These receptors all stem from an adult in good health.

This chain links TRBV30 with TRBJ1-2; perhaps TRBD1 as D (5 bases). Germline lookup yields CDR1 GTSNPN and CDR2 SVGIG (reference sequence). The CDR3 sequence is 14 residues long. The germline V and J ends were trimmed by 8 bases and 7 bases, with 23 bases remaining between them. CDR3 DNA: TGTGCCCTGTTAGTCGCAGGGATGGGTGCTGGCTACACCTTC. Protein product: CALLVAGMGAGYTF.

V is TRBV11-2 and J is TRBJ1-1; D may be TRBD1 (6 bases). The germline V gene encodes CDR1 SGHAT and CDR2 FQNNGV. There are 14 residues in the CDR3. Between the trimmed V and J ends, which lost 4 bases and 7 bases, there was a span of 16 bases. CDR3 sequence (DNA): TGTGCCAGCAGCTCCCCACCGGGGGCCAATGAAGCTTTCTTT. As protein: CASSSPPGANEAFF. Full variable domain (outside the CDR3, taken from reference TRBV11-2 and TRBJ1-1): EAGVAQSPRYKIIEKRQSVAFWCNPISGHATLYWYQQILGQGPKLLIQFQNNGVVDDSQLPKDRFSAERLKGVDSTLKIQPAKLEDSAVYLCASSSPPGANEAFFGQGTRLTVV.

V is TRBV4-3 and J is TRBJ1-1; D is unresolved. The CDR3 has 14 amino acids. Germline loops: CDR1 LGHNA, CDR2 YSLEER. V gave up 0 bases and J gave up 2 bases, with 7 bases separating them. The CDR3 region has the DNA TGCGCCAGCAGCCAAGAAATTGGCAACACTGAAGCTTTCTTT. It is translated as CASSQEIGNTEAFF.

J is TRBJ2-7 and V is TRBV20-1, with D hard to call. V was shortened by 3 bases and J by 6 bases, with 9 bases between the two germline ends. This CDR3 has 11 residues. CDR1 and CDR2 from the germline V gene are DFQATT and SNEGSKA (reference sequence). DNA for the CDR3: TGCAGTGCTAGGAAAGGGCGCGAGCAGTACTTC. Translated: CSARKGREQYF.

V and J are TRBV10-3 and TRBJ2-2; D is ambiguous. Between the trimmed V and J ends, which lost 2 bases and 6 bases, there was a span of 13 bases. CDR3 length: 15 residues. Germline assignment: CDR1 ENHRY and CDR2 SYGVKD. CDR3 DNA sequence: TGTGCCATCAGTGAGAGCCTCCTCAGCGCCGGGGAGCTGTTTTTT. Its protein product is CAISESLLSAGELFF.

The chain combines TRBV13 with TRBJ2-7; TRBD1 agrees at 7 bases. CDR1 is PRHDT and CDR2 is FYEKMQ in the germline V gene (reference sequence). J was trimmed by 3 bases and V by 6 bases; bases with no gene match: 8. This CDR3 comprises 14 residues. CDR3 DNA sequence: TGTGCCAGCAGGGGGACAGCAGCAAGCTACGAGCAGTACTTC. Protein sequence: CASRGTAASYEQYF.

The V and J genes are TRBV30 and TRBJ1-5; TRBD1 aligns across 7 bases. V lost 4 bases, J lost 3 bases, and 3 bases stayed unmatched. CDR1 and CDR2 (germline): GTSNPN, SVGIG (reference sequence). CDR3 length: 13 residues. As DNA, the CDR3 is TGTGCCTGGACGACAGGGAACAATCAGCCCCAGCATTTT. Residues: CAWTTGNNQPQHF.

A word on this clone: The identical CDR3 is also encoded by other nucleotide sequences in the sample. The genes are TRBV27 and TRBJ2-1, with D hard to call. Between the trimmed V and J ends, which lost 2 bases and 5 bases, there was a span of 4 bases. Germline V CDR1 and CDR2: MNHEY, SMNVEV (reference sequence). CDR3 size: 12 residues. CDR3 protein: CASSLRDNEQFF. CDR3 nucleotides: TGTGCCAGCAGTTTAAGGGACAATGAGCAGTTCTTC.

CDR3 protein: CASSQEGADWNEQFF. The CDR3 DNA is TGTGCCAGCAGCCAAGAAGGAGCCGACTGGAATGAGCAGTTCTTC. The chain couples TRBV14 to TRBJ2-1, with unresolved D. The germline CDR1 and CDR2 sequences are SGHDN and FVKESK. There are 15 residues in the CDR3. V shed 0 bases and J shed 7 bases, with 13 bases lying between them.

The chain couples TRBV18 to TRBJ2-5; D might be TRBD1 (6 bases). The CDR3 has 13 residues. Germline lookup yields CDR1 KGHSH and CDR2 LQKENI. The ends were cut back, 2 bases at V and 5 bases at J, with 9 bases in the middle. The CDR3 coding sequence is TGTGCCAGCTCACCAAACAGGGAGGAGACCCAGTACTTC. The encoded protein is CASSPNREETQYF.

The chain recombines TRBV7-3 with TRBJ2-2; TRBD1 agrees at 7 bases. From germline, CDR1 is SGHTA and CDR2 FQGTGA. The CDR3 is made up of 15 amino acids. V was clipped by 3 bases and J by 1 base; unmatched bases: 2. CDR3 protein: CASSLGQLNTGELFF. The CDR3 coding sequence is TGTGCCAGCAGCTTGGGACAGCTGAACACCGGGGAGCTGTTTTTT.

This chain uses TRBV11-2 with TRBJ1-3; 7 positions agree with TRBD1. The CDR3 sequence is 14 residues long. Germline V gene sequence: CDR1 SGHAT, CDR2 FQNNGV. The trim removed 1 base at V and 4 bases at J, leaving 1 base unmatched. The CDR3 spells CASSLGDSGNTIYF. CDR3 in DNA: TGTGCCAGCAGCTTAGGGGACAGCGGAAACACCATATATTTT.

The gene calls are TRBV7-9 and TRBJ1-2; D unclear. CDR1 is SEHNR, CDR2 FQNEAQ, per germline (reference sequence). The CDR3 contains 11 residues. V was cut by 5 bases and J by 4 bases, with 5 bases left in between. CDR3 DNA: TGTGCCAGCAGCGCCTCCTATGGCTACACCTTC. Translated, it gives CASSASYGYTF.

The V gene is TRBV20-1, the J gene TRBJ2-3; 8 bases align to TRBD2. Germline-derived CDR1 and CDR2 are DFQATT and SNEGSKA (reference sequence). The CDR3 covers 12 residues. The junction had 9 bases not matched to a gene; V was cut back by 3 bases and J by 13 bases. The CDR3 region is CSASRLAGSEYF. The CDR3 DNA reads TGCAGTGCTAGTCGCCTAGCGGGCTCCGAGTATTTT.

V is TRBV19 and J is TRBJ1-6, with D hard to call. Germline CDR1 reads LNHDA; CDR2 reads SQIVND (reference sequence). The CDR3 is 16 residues long. V lost 8 bases to trimming and J lost 0 bases, with 14 bases between them. The CDR3 loop reads CASSLKRHSYNSPLHF. The CDR3 DNA follows: TGTGCCAGTTCGTTGAAGAGACACTCCTATAATTCACCCCTCCACTTT.

The rearrangement joins TRBV13 to TRBJ1-4; perhaps TRBD1 as D (5 bases). Germline V CDR1 and CDR2: PRHDT, FYEKMQ (reference sequence). Trimming removed 1 base from V and 7 bases from J, with 10 bases in between. This CDR3 has 14 residues. CDR3 region: CASSLVGRSEKLFF. CDR3 nucleotides: TGTGCCAGCAGCTTAGTGGGACGGAGTGAAAAACTGTTTTTT. The complete variable domain, with remaining parts taken from reference TRBV13 and TRBJ1-4, reads AAGVIQSPRHLIKEKRETATLKCYPIPRHDTVYWYQQGPGQDPQFLISFYEKMQSDKGSIPDRFSAQQFSDYHSELNMSSLELGDSALYFCASSLVGRSEKLFFGSGTQLSVL.

This chain uses TRBV6-1 with TRBJ1-1; 7 positions match TRBD1. CDR1 MNHNS and CDR2 SASEGT come from the germline V gene. CDR3 length: 15 amino acids. V trimming: 2 bases; J trimming: 5 bases; junction bases outside the gene matches: 8. The CDR3 is CASSEKDRAGTEAFF. The CDR3 DNA sequence: TGTGCCAGCAGTGAAAAAGACAGGGCAGGGACTGAAGCTTTCTTT.

This chain links TRBV13 with TRBJ2-7; unclear D gene. Germline lookup yields CDR1 PRHDT and CDR2 FYEKMQ (reference sequence). V lost 1 base and J 4 bases, leaving 2 bases between the germline ends. The CDR3 has 11 residues. The CDR3 region has the DNA TGTGCCAGCAGCTTAGCTTACGAGCAGTACTTC. Translated: CASSLAYEQYF.

V is TRBV27 and J is TRBJ2-7; 10 positions agree with TRBD1. Per the germline V gene, CDR1 is MNHEY and CDR2 is SMNVEV (reference sequence). J lost 3 bases, V lost 6 bases, and 5 bases had no gene match. This CDR3 is built from 14 residues. CDR3 sequence: CASSGTGVIYEQYF. The CDR3 DNA reads as TGTGCCAGCAGCGGGACAGGGGTCATCTACGAGCAGTACTTC.

The chain recombines TRBV19 with TRBJ2-5, with D possibly being TRBD1 (6 bases). Per the germline V gene, CDR1 is LNHDA and CDR2 is SQIVND (reference sequence). The CDR3 length is 20 residues. Trimming stripped 5 bases from V and 1 base from J, with 29 bases between. In DNA form, the CDR3 reads TGTGCCAGTAGTGATTACCTAAAGGGCTGGGACACGACAAGCCAAGAGACCCAGTACTTC. It encodes CASSDYLKGWDTTSQETQYF.

The chain recombines TRBV18 with TRBJ2-1, with D hard to call. The CDR3 length is 15 residues. In germline, CDR1 is KGHSH, CDR2 LQKENI. V dropped 5 bases and J dropped 0 bases, with 11 bases sitting between them. The CDR3 sequence: CASSTLHSSYNEQFF. In DNA, the CDR3 is TGTGCCAGCTCAACCTTACATAGCTCCTACAATGAGCAGTTCTTC. The variable domain in full, with the rest retrieved from reference TRBV18 and TRBJ2-1, is NAGVMQNPRHLVRRRGQEARLRCSPMKGHSHVYWYRQLPEEGLKFMVYLQKENIIDESGMPKERFSAEFPKEGPSILRIQQVVRGDSAAYFCASSTLHSSYNEQFFGPGTRLTVL.

The V and J genes are TRBV6-6 and TRBJ1-5, with TRBD1 identical over 9 bases. Looked up from germline, CDR1 is MNHNY and CDR2 is SVGAGI (reference sequence). CDR3 size: 15 residues. J gave up 6 bases and V 5 bases, and 8 bases lay outside the gene matches. CDR3 residues: CASSTTGGGSQPQHF. CDR3 sequence (DNA): TGTGCCAGCAGTACTACAGGGGGCGGTAGTCAGCCCCAGCATTTT.

The chain joins TRBV27 to TRBJ1-5; tentative D call: TRBD1 (6 bases). The germline V gene encodes CDR1 MNHEY and CDR2 SMNVEV (reference sequence). Trimming pared 4 bases from V and 5 bases from J, leaving 15 bases between. This CDR3 is built from 15 residues. The DNA for the CDR3 is TGTGCCAGCAGTTCCACGACAGGTGGCTATCAGCCCCAGCATTTT. It is translated as CASSSTTGGYQPQHF.

V is TRBV12-3 or TRBV12-4 and J is TRBJ1-2, with unresolved D. The CDR3 is made up of 12 amino acids. Trimming shortened V by 6 bases and J by 0 bases, and 5 bases separated the two germline ends. CDR3 sequence (DNA): TGTGCCAGCAGCGCGACTAACTATGGCTACACCTTC. This encodes CASSATNYGYTF.

This clone was counted once. The rearrangement joins TRBV7-2 to TRBJ1-2; no firm D call. CDR1 and CDR2 (germline): SGHTA, FQGNSA. CDR3 length: 11 residues. V lost 5 bases, J lost 2 bases, and 3 bases lay in between. This CDR3 reads CASSDNYGYTF. CDR3 sequence (DNA): TGTGCCAGCAGCGACAACTATGGCTACACCTTC.

V and J are TRBV19 and TRBJ2-5; D unclear. In germline, CDR1 is LNHDA, CDR2 SQIVND (reference sequence). The CDR3 has 13 residues. Trimming pared 3 bases from V and 2 bases from J, leaving 7 bases between. CDR3 loop: CASSIGQQETQYF. The CDR3 DNA follows: TGTGCCAGTAGTATCGGCCAGCAAGAGACCCAGTACTTC.

The chain employs TRBV7-2 and TRBJ1-1; a weak D match, TRBD1 (6 bases). CDR3 size: 14 residues. Germline V gene lookup returns CDR1 SGHTA and CDR2 FQGNSA. V was clipped by 2 bases and J by 5 bases, with 12 bases between them. The CDR3: CASSLSGAGTEAFF. In nucleotides, the CDR3 is TGTGCCAGCAGCTTATCGGGGGCCGGGACTGAAGCTTTCTTT. Full variable domain (outside the CDR3, taken from reference TRBV7-2 and TRBJ1-1): GAGVSQSPSNKVTEKGKDVELRCDPISGHTALYWYRQSLGQGLEFLIYFQGNSAPDKSGLPSDRFSAERTGGSVSTLTIQRTQQEDSAVYLCASSLSGAGTEAFFGQGTRLTVV.

The chain couples TRBV3-1 (or the pseudogene TRBV3-2) to TRBJ1-5; tentatively, D is TRBD1 (5 bases). Trimming stripped 1 base from V and 4 bases from J, with 17 bases between. The CDR3 sequence is 17 residues long. The V gene's germline CDR1 is LGHDT and CDR2 YNNKEL (reference sequence). CDR3 in amino acids: CASSQGGQGKGNQPQHF. The CDR3 DNA sequence: TGTGCCAGCAGCCAAGGAGGTCAGGGCAAGGGGAATCAGCCCCAGCATTTT.